The T cell receptor beta chain under discussion was sequenced for a study of blood T cell repertoires in COVID-19. Study background: The United States, Italy and Spain were the sources of the acute and convalescent COVID-19 samples. From T cells, B-cell-depleted T cells, or PBMCs came the material, which was cDNA or gDNA.

The germline gives CDR1 MGHRA, CDR2 YSYEKL. Trimming removed 4 bases from V and 4 bases from J; junction bases left unmatched: 4. CDR3 length: 13 residues. Methods used by the authors: By means of reference gene primer amplification, nucleated cell counts were estimated. This table comes from immunoSEQ multiplex PCR, and its TCRdb copy is limited to in-frame clones, with some not included. From that table come the V and J calls and clone size; the DNA was used to work out D and trimming. The table lists roughly 100,000 clones, roughly 79% of them singletons. The sequence was collected from a woman aged 70-85 years with acute or convalescent COVID-19. Sequencing was done on a sample of peripheral blood. The V call is TRBV4-1, the J call TRBJ2-7; 7 bases align to TRBD1. CDR3 region: CASSPTGRYEQYF. The CDR3 DNA is TGCGCCAGCAGCCCGACAGGGCGATACGAGCAGTACTTC.